The clone carrying this T cell receptor (beta chain) was observed a handful of times. Its specificity is not known. TCRdb independently ran MiXCR on the 5' RACE reads; one entry per CDR3 protein. The table shows about 38,000 distinct CDR3 sequences, with approximately 7.5% occurring only once. The entry originates in a study of spatial heterogeneity in lung cancer. Study results and limitations: At tumor resection, ubiquitous expanded TCRs were detected in blood more often than later.

Germline V gene data show CDR1 as SGHTA and CDR2 as FQGNSA. Trimming took off 4 bases at V and 7 bases at J, with 20 bases between the two ends. CDR3 length: 16 amino acids. Indicated time point: sample taken at primary tumor resection. From tumor, nontumor lung or frozen PBMC, whole RNA was taken unsorted for sequencing. The donors, 70 or so patients with untreated early-stage non-small cell lung cancer, provided the samples. The genes are TRBV7-2 and TRBJ2-1; tentative D call: TRBD2 (7 bases). This TCR came from a male donor with early-stage non-small cell lung cancer. Sequences were derived from PBMCs, sampled at surgery. The CDR3 here is CASSSRGGGAKNEQFF. CDR3 in DNA: TGTGCCAGCAGCTCAAGAGGAGGGGGGGCGAAGAATGAGCAGTTCTTC.